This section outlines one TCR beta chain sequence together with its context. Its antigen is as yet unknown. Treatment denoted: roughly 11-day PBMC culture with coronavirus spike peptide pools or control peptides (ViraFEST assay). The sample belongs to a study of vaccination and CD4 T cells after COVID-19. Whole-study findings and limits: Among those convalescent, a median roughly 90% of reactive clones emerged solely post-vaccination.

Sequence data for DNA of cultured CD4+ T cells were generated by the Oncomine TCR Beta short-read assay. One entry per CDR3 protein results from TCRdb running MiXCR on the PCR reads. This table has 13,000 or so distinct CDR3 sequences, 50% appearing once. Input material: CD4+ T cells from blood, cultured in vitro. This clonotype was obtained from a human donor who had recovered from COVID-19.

CDR3 sequence (DNA): TGTGCCAGCAGCGGACAGGAGGGGGAAAAACTGTTTTTT. Amino acid sequence: CASSGQEGEKLFF. The chain carries TRBV2 and TRBJ1-4; 7 positions match TRBD1. Germline V gene sequence: CDR1 SNHLY, CDR2 FYNNEI. The V and J ends lost 6 bases and 8 bases, in that order; junction bases with no gene match: 6. The CDR3 sequence is 13 residues long.